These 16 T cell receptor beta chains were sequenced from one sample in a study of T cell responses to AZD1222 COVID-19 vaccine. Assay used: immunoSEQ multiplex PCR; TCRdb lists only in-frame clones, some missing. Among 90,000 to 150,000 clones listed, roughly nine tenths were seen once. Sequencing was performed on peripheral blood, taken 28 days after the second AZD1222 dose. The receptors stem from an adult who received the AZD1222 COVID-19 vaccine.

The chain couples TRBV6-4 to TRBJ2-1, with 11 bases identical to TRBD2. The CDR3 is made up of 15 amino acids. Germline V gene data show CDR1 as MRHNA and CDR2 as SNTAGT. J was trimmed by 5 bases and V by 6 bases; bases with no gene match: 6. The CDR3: CASRVLAGGHNEQFF. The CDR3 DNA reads TGTGCCAGCAGAGTTCTAGCGGGGGGTCACAATGAGCAGTTCTTC.

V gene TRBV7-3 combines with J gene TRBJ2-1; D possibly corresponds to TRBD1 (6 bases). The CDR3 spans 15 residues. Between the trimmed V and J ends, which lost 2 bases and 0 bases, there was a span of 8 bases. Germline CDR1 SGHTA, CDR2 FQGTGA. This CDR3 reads CASSLETGSYNEQFF. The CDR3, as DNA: TGTGCCAGCAGCTTAGAGACAGGCTCCTACAATGAGCAGTTCTTC.

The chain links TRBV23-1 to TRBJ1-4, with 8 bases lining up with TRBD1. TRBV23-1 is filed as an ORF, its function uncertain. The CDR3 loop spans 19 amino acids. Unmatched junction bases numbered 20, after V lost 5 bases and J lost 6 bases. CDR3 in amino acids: CASSSGSRDRTPRYEKLFF. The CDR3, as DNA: TGCGCCAGCAGTTCAGGAAGCCGGGACAGGACCCCAAGGTATGAAAAACTGTTTTTT.

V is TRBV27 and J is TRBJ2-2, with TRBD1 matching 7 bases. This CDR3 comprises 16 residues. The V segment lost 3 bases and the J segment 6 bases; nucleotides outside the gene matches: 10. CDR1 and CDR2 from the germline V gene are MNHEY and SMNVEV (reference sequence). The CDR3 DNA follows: TGTGCCAGCAGTTTTTTGGACAGGCCTGAATCCGGGGAGCTGTTTTTT. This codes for CASSFLDRPESGELFF.

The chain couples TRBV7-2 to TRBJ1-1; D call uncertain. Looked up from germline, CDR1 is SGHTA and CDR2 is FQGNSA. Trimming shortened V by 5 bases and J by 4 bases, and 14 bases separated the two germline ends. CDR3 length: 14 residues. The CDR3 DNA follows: TGTGCCAGCAGCCCACTGGGGAGTAGCACTGAAGCTTTCTTT. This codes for CASSPLGSSTEAFF.

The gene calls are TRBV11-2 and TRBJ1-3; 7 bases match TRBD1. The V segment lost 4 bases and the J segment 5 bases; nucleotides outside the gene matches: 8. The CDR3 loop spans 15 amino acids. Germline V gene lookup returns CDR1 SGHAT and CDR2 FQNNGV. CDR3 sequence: CASSSKGARRNTIYF. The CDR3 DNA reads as TGTGCCAGCAGCTCAAAGGGGGCGCGAAGAAACACCATATATTTT.

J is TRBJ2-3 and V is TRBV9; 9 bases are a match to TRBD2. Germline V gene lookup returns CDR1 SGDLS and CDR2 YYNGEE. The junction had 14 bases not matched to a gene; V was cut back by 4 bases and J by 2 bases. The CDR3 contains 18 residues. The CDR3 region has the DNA TGTGCCAGCAGCCCCCTGCCGGGACTAGCATCTTACACAGATACGCAGTATTTT. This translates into CASSPLPGLASYTDTQYF.

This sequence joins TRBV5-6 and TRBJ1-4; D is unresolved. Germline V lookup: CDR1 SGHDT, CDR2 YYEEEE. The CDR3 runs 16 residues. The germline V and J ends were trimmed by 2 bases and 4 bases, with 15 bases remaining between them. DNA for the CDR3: TGTGCCAGCAGCTTTAGGGCCGGCCGGCATAATGAAAAACTGTTTTTT. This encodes CASSFRAGRHNEKLFF. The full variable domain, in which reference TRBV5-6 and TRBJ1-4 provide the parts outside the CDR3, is DAGVTQSPTHLIKTRGQQVTLRCSPKSGHDTVSWYQQALGQGPQFIFQYYEEEERQRGNFPDRFSGHQFPNYSSELNVNALLLGDSALYLCASSFRAGRHNEKLFFGSGTQLSVL.

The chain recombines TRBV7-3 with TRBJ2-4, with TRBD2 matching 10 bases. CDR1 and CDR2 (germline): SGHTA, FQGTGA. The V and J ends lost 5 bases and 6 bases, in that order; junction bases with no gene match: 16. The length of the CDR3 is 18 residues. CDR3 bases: TGTGCCAGCAGCCCCTCTTACGCACTAGCGGGGAGATCAAACATTCAGTACTTC. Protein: CASSPSYALAGRSNIQYF.

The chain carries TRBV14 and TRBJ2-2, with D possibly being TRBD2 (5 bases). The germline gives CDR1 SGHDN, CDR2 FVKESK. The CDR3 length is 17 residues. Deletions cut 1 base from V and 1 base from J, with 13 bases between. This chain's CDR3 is CASSQGWGRENTGELFF. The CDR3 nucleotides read TGTGCCAGCAGCCAAGGGTGGGGTCGGGAGAACACCGGGGAGCTGTTTTTT.

CDR3: CASSLKTGRYEQYF. The CDR3 bases are TGTGCCAGTAGTCTAAAGACAGGGCGATACGAGCAGTACTTC. The chain employs TRBV19 and TRBJ2-7, with 7 bases aligning to TRBD1. This CDR3 is 14 amino acids long. Per germline, CDR1 LNHDA and CDR2 SQIVND (reference sequence). The junction had 8 bases not matched to a gene; V was cut back by 5 bases and J by 4 bases.

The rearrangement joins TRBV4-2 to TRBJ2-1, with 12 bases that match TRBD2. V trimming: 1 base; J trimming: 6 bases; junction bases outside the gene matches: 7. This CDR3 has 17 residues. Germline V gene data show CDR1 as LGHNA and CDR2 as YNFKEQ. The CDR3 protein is CASSQAYPSGGANEQFF. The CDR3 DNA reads TGTGCCAGCAGCCAAGCGTACCCTAGCGGGGGGGCCAATGAGCAGTTCTTC.

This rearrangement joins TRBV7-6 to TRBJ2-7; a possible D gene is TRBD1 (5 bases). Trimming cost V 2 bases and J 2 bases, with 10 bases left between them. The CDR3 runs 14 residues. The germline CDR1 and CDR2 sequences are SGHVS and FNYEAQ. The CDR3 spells CASSLKDIAYEQYF. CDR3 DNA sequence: TGTGCCAGCAGCTTAAAGGACATAGCCTACGAGCAGTACTTC. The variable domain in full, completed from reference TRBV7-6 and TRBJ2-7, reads GAGVSQSPRYKVTKRGQDVALRCDPISGHVSLYWYRQALGQGPEFLTYFNYEAQQDKSGLPNDRFSAERPEGSISTLTIQRTEQRDSAMYRCASSLKDIAYEQYFGPGTRLTVT.

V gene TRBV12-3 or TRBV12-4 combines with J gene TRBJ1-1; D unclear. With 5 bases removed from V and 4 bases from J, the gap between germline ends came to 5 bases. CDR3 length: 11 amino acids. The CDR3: CASSLPTEAFF. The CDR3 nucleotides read TGTGCCAGCAGTCTGCCCACTGAAGCTTTCTTT.

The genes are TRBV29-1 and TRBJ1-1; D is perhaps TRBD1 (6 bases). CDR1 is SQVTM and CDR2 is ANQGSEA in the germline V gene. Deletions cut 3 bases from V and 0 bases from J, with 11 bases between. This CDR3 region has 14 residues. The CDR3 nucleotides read TGCAGCGTTGACGGTGGACAGCTGAACACTGAAGCTTTCTTT. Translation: CSVDGGQLNTEAFF.

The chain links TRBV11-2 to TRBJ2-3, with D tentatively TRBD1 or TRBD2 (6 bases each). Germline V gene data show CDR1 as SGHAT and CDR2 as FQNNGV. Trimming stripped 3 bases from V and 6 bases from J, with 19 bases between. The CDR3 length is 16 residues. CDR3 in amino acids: CASSFAGHRLADTQYF. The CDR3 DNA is TGTGCCAGCAGCTTCGCGGGACACAGACTCGCGGATACGCAGTATTTT.